Listed here are 17 T cell receptor beta chains from one sample, sequenced in a study of T-cell memory formation after mild COVID-19. TCRdb called the 5' RACE reads again in MiXCR, with one record for every CDR3 protein. Of roughly 510,000 distinct CDR3 sequences listed, 15% to 20% are singletons. The specimen sequenced was PBMCs or a T cell subset sorted from them (not recorded which). Every receptor here comes from an adult woman who had mild COVID-19 (a few samples of this study predate the infection). Cell type and time point are not known.

The chain combines TRBV7-9 with TRBJ2-7; 9 nucleotides align to TRBD1. CDR1 is SEHNR, CDR2 FQNEAQ, per germline (reference sequence). The CDR3 covers 16 residues. V was clipped by 1 base and J by 3 bases; unmatched bases: 7. CDR3 DNA: TGTGCCAGCAGCTTAGAGGGGGGGACAGGGTTCTACGAGCAGTACTTC. Translating it yields CASSLEGGTGFYEQYF.

In its sample, this clonotype was seen a few times. This sequence joins TRBV12-3 or TRBV12-4 and TRBJ2-1, with 10 bases lining up with TRBD1. Trimming took 5 bases from V and 7 from J; bases not matched to a gene: 5. This CDR3 region has 14 residues. As DNA, the CDR3 is TGTGCCAGCAGTGACGACAGGGGGCAAAATGAGCAGTTCTTC. It encodes CASSDDRGQNEQFF.

The chain recombines TRBV7-6 with TRBJ2-7; 7 bases map to TRBD2. The CDR3 runs to 17 residues. The ends lost 1 base at V and 6 bases at J; junction bases unmatched: 15. Germline CDR1 SGHVS, CDR2 FNYEAQ. The CDR3 sequence: CASSLVGLPAGKGEQYF. As DNA, the CDR3 is TGTGCCAGCAGCTTAGTAGGCCTTCCAGCGGGGAAGGGCGAGCAGTACTTC. Variable domain in full (rest from reference TRBV7-6 and TRBJ2-7): GAGVSQSPRYKVTKRGQDVALRCDPISGHVSLYWYRQALGQGPEFLTYFNYEAQQDKSGLPNDRFSAERPEGSISTLTIQRTEQRDSAMYRCASSLVGLPAGKGEQYFGPGTRLTVT.

The sample holds a few counts of this clonotype. This chain joins TRBV19 and TRBJ1-2; D ambiguous. With 6 bases removed from V and 3 bases from J, the gap between germline ends came to 8 bases. The CDR3 runs 12 residues. Looked up from germline, CDR1 is LNHDA and CDR2 is SQIVND (reference sequence). CDR3 residues: CASRQAYYGYTF. The DNA of the CDR3 is TGTGCCAGTAGGCAGGCCTACTATGGCTACACCTTC.

This clonotype was seen a handful of times. This sequence joins TRBV20-1 and TRBJ2-7; 10 nucleotides line up with TRBD2. With 0 bases clipped from V and 4 bases from J, the junction kept 9 bases outside the gene matches. This CDR3 has 16 residues. CDR1 DFQATT and CDR2 SNEGSKA come from the germline V gene (reference sequence). CDR3 in amino acids: CSARDPTTSGMYEQYF. For the CDR3, the DNA is TGCAGTGCTAGAGATCCTACTACTAGCGGGATGTACGAGCAGTACTTC.

The rearrangement uses TRBV20-1 and TRBJ1-5; TRBD1 matches 8 bases. Germline values: CDR1 DFQATT, CDR2 SNEGSKA (reference sequence). The CDR3 runs 17 residues. The trim removed 0 bases at V and 6 bases at J, leaving 13 bases unmatched. CDR3 in DNA: TGCAGTGCTAGAGATCTGTCAGGGACAGGCGGGGGTCAGCCCCAGCATTTT. It is translated as CSARDLSGTGGGQPQHF.

This clonotype showed up just a few times. This chain connects TRBV20-1 to TRBJ2-5; 11 nucleotides line up with TRBD2. Trimming cost V 3 bases and J 0 bases; bases outside gene matches: 6. CDR1 and CDR2 from the germline V gene are DFQATT and SNEGSKA (reference sequence). There are 16 residues in the CDR3. The CDR3 DNA reads as TGCAGTGCTAGTCTAGCGGGGGGATCGTACCAAGAGACCCAGTACTTC. Translation: CSASLAGGSYQETQYF.

This clonotype occurred a few times. The chain employs TRBV7-9 and TRBJ2-1; D tentatively fits TRBD1 or TRBD2 (6 bases each). Trimming took off 5 bases at V and 6 bases at J, with 20 bases between the two ends. This CDR3 spans 16 amino acids. Germline V CDR1 and CDR2: SEHNR, FQNEAQ (reference sequence). CDR3 nucleotides: TGTGCCAGCAGCCCAATAGGGGGGCGGCCAAGCAATGAGCAGTTCTTC. Its translation is CASSPIGGRPSNEQFF.

The rearrangement links TRBV12-3 or TRBV12-4 to TRBJ1-2, with D uncertain. This CDR3 is built from 16 residues. The V end lost 2 bases, the J end lost 6 bases, and 19 bases lay between the germline ends. CDR3 DNA sequence: TGTGCCAGCAGTTTACTCGCGTCTTCTTCTCTCAATGGCTACACCTTC. The encoded protein is CASSLLASSSLNGYTF.

The genes are TRBV20-1 and TRBJ1-2, with TRBD1 as a possible D gene (5 bases). CDR1 and CDR2 (germline): DFQATT, SNEGSKA (reference sequence). The CDR3 is 14 residues long. V shed 0 bases and J shed 4 bases, with 12 bases lying between them. The CDR3 region is CSARDPSGGYGYTF. The CDR3 DNA reads TGCAGTGCTAGAGATCCCTCGGGGGGCTATGGCTACACCTTC.

In the case of this clonotype: The junction departs from the called germline gene at one end, perhaps through a read error. J is TRBJ1-1 and V is TRBV12-3 or TRBV12-4; D uncertain. The CDR3 is made up of 15 amino acids. The DNA of the CDR3 is TGTGCCAGCTGTTTCTATACGGGGAGCGGCACTGAAGCTTTCTTT. It specifies CASCFYTGSGTEAFF.

The chain recombines TRBV5-1 with TRBJ2-2, with 10 bases matching TRBD1. J lost 3 bases, V lost 0 bases, and 2 bases had no gene match. Germline loops: CDR1 SGHRS, CDR2 YFSETQ. The CDR3 is 16 amino acids. The CDR3 is CASSLVGTGDTGELFF. The CDR3 bases are TGCGCCAGCAGCTTGGTTGGGACAGGGGACACCGGGGAGCTGTTTTTT.

The sample holds a few counts of this clonotype. V usage is TRBV6-5 and J usage is TRBJ2-3; weak D call: TRBD2 (6 bases). Germline CDR1 is MNHEY and CDR2 is SVGAGI. With 5 bases removed from V and 2 bases from J, the gap between germline ends came to 20 bases. CDR3 length equals 17 residues. Here the CDR3 DNA reads TGTGCCAGCAGTCGCCTTCTCGGCCGGGGGACCACAGATACGCAGTATTTT. Protein: CASSRLLGRGTTDTQYF.

This clonotype has more than one count but fewer than ten. The rearrangement uses TRBV7-7 and TRBJ2-2; TRBD1 matches at 7 bases. Trimming cost V 5 bases and J 2 bases; bases outside gene matches: 5. Germline lookup yields CDR1 SSHAT and CDR2 FNYEAQ (reference sequence). The CDR3 contains 15 residues. Here the CDR3 DNA reads TGTGCCAGCAGCCCCGGGACAGTCAACACCGGGGAGCTGTTTTTT. Its translation: CASSPGTVNTGELFF.

The V gene is TRBV4-3, the J gene TRBJ1-2, with no clear D. V gave up 0 bases and J gave up 5 bases, with 19 bases separating them. The germline V gene has CDR1 LGHNA and CDR2 YSLEER. This CDR3 spans 17 amino acids. The CDR3 nucleotides read TGCGCCAGCAGCCAAGATAAGAGTACAGCCGCCGCGTATGGCTACACCTTC. Protein sequence: CASSQDKSTAAAYGYTF.

The table lists this clonotype with a few counts. The CDR3 sequence: CSAESGTERGTQYF. In DNA form, the CDR3 reads TGCAGCGCCGAATCTGGGACAGAACGGGGGACCCAGTACTTC. V is TRBV29-1 and J is TRBJ2-5; 7 nucleotides match TRBD1. Germline values: CDR1 SQVTM, CDR2 ANQGSEA. Trimming cost V 7 bases and J 7 bases; bases outside gene matches: 15. This CDR3 comprises 14 residues.

This clonotype came up a few times. The chain carries TRBV5-1 and TRBJ2-4; 9 nucleotides match TRBD1. CDR1 and CDR2 from the germline V gene are SGHRS and YFSETQ. The CDR3 spans 15 residues. J gave up 7 bases and V 0 bases, and 5 bases lay outside the gene matches. CDR3 loop: CASSLGQGGGNIQYF. In DNA form, the CDR3 reads TGCGCCAGCAGCTTGGGACAGGGGGGCGGGAACATTCAGTACTTC.